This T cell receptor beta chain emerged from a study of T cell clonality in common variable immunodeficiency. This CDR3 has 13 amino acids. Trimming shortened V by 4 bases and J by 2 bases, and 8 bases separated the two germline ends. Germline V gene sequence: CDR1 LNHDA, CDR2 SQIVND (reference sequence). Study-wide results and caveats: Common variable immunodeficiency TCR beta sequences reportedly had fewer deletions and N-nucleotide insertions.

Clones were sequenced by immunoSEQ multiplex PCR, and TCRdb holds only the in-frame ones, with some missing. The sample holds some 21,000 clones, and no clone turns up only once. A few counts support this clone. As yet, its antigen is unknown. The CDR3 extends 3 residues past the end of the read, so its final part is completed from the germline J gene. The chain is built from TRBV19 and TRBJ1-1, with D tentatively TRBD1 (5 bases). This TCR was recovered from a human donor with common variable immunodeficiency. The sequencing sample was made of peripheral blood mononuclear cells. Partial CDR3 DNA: TGTGCCAGTAGTAACGACAGAAACACTGAA. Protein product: CASSNDRNTE. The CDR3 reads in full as CASSNDRNTEAFF.